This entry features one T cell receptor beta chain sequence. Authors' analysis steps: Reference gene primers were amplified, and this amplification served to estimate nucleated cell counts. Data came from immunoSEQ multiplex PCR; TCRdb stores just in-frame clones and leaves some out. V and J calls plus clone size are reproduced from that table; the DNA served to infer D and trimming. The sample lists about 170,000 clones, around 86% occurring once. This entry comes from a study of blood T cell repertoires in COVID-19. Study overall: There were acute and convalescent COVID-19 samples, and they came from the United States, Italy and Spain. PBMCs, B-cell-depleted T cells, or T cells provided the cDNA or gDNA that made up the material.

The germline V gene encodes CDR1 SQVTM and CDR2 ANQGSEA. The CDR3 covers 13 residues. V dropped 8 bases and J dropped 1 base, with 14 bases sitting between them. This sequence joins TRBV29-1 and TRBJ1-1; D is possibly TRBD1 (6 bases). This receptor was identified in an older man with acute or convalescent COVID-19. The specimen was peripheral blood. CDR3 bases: TGCAGCCTTAGGGGGTCTGGGAACACTGAAGCTTTCTTT. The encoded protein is CSLRGSGNTEAFF.